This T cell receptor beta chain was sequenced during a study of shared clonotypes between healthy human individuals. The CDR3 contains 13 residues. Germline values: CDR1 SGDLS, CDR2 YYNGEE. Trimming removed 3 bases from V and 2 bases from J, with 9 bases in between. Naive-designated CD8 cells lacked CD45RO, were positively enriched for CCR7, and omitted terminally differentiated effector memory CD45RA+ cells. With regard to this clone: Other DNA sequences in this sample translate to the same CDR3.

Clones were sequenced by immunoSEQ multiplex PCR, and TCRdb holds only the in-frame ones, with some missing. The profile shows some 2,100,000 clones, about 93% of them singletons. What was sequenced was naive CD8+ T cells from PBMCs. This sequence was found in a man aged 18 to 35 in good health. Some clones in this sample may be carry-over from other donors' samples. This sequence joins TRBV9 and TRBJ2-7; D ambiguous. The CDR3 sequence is CASSASSAYEQYF. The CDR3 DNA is TGTGCCAGCAGCGCCTCAAGCGCCTACGAGCAGTACTTC.